The clone carrying this T cell receptor beta chain was recorded at least ten times. Its antigen is not known. Thyroid ultrasound, orbital computed tomography, clinical symptoms, and serum thyroxine and TRAb underpinned diagnoses. Regions amplified from RNA transcripts were the TCR beta CDR3 regions. An initial round of RT-PCR targeting the TCR CDR3 relied on the HTBI primer set. TCRdb re-called the multiplex PCR reads through MiXCR, storing one row per CDR3 protein. The sample includes 660,000 or so distinct CDR3 sequences, roughly 46% of them seen just once. This specimen comes from a study of T cells in Graves' hyperthyroidism and ophthalmopathy. Study-wide points: Most thyroid clonotypes expanded above 0.001 appeared in blood too.

J lost 6 bases, V lost 4 bases, and 12 bases had no gene match. CDR1 LNHNV and CDR2 YYDKDF come from the germline V gene (reference sequence). CDR3 length equals 16 residues. This sequence originates from an adult man with Graves' disease, either hyperthyroidism or ophthalmopathy (not recorded which). The chain uses TRBV15 and TRBJ1-2; 9 positions agree with TRBD1. Sequenced sample: peripheral blood or thyroid tissue (not recorded which). This chain's CDR3 is CATSTDSRQGGHGYTF. In nucleotides, the CDR3 is TGTGCCACCAGCACCGACTCTCGACAGGGGGGACATGGCTACACCTTC.